These 32 T cell receptor beta chains came from one sample sequenced in a study of OX40 agonist ivuxolimab in advanced cancers. Data came from immunoSEQ multiplex PCR; TCRdb stores just in-frame clones and leaves some out. The table lists 57,000 or so clones, over 80% of them singletons. This specimen was CD4+ or CD8+ T cells sorted from blood, taken in a trial of the OX40 agonist ivuxolimab. The receptors shown here come from an adult with an advanced solid tumor such as melanoma, head and neck, liver or kidney cancer.

This chain joins TRBV7-3 and TRBJ2-2; TRBD1 or TRBD2 may be the D gene (5 bases each). The CDR3 length is 15 residues. The germline CDR1 and CDR2 sequences are SGHTA and FQGTGA. Trimming took off 1 base at V and 6 bases at J, with 12 bases between the two ends. The CDR3 is CASSLNSGTPGELFF. CDR3 coding DNA: TGTGCCAGCAGCTTAAATTCAGGGACCCCCGGGGAGCTGTTTTTT.

This chain connects TRBV9 to TRBJ1-5, with a tentative D call TRBD1 (6 bases). Germline CDR1 SGDLS, CDR2 YYNGEE. CDR3 length: 15 residues. V lost 2 bases, J lost 6 bases, and 15 bases lay in between. The CDR3 is CASSVAGGEGQPQHF. Written as DNA, the CDR3 is TGTGCCAGCAGCGTCGCCGGGGGCGAGGGTCAGCCCCAGCATTTT.

This rearrangement joins TRBV2 to TRBJ2-2, with D possibly TRBD2 on 5 matching bases. This CDR3 is 15 amino acids long. With 7 bases removed from V and 1 base from J, the gap between germline ends came to 13 bases. Germline values: CDR1 SNHLY, CDR2 FYNNEI. CDR3 DNA: TGTGCCAGCACCGGACGGCGGGTGAACACCGGGGAGCTGTTTTTT. Translating it yields CASTGRRVNTGELFF.

The J gene is TRBJ2-5, the V gene TRBV5-4, with D maybe TRBD2 (6 bases). Germline V CDR1 and CDR2: SGHNT, YYREEE (reference sequence). The CDR3 sequence is 14 residues long. V lost 3 bases and J 4 bases, leaving 13 bases between the germline ends. The CDR3 here is CASSSLAGTETQYF. The DNA of the CDR3 is TGTGCCAGCAGCTCCCTCGCGGGAACAGAGACCCAGTACTTC.

This sequence joins TRBV29-1 and TRBJ1-1; maybe TRBD1 (5 bases). Germline V CDR1 and CDR2: SQVTM, ANQGSEA. CDR3 length equals 11 residues. Trimming cost V 7 bases and J 3 bases, with 9 bases left between them. CDR3: CSGGEYTEAFF. Written as DNA, the CDR3 is TGCAGCGGGGGGGAGTACACTGAAGCTTTCTTT.

V is TRBV7-9 and J is TRBJ2-3; perhaps TRBD1 as D (7 bases). The CDR3 runs to 16 residues. The germline V and J ends were trimmed by 5 bases and 1 base, with 16 bases remaining between them. The germline gives CDR1 SEHNR, CDR2 FQNEAQ (reference sequence). The CDR3 spells CASSLSSRGGTDTQYF. CDR3 DNA: TGTGCCAGCAGCCTGAGCTCCAGGGGGGGCACAGATACGCAGTATTTT. The complete variable domain, with remaining parts taken from reference TRBV7-9 and TRBJ2-3, reads DTGVSQNPRHKITKRGQNVTFRCDPISEHNRLYWYRQTLGQGPEFLTYFQNEAQLEKSRLLSDRFSAERPKGSFSTLEIQRTEQGDSAMYLCASSLSSRGGTDTQYFGPGTRLTVL.

The rearrangement uses TRBV4-2 and TRBJ2-7; D may be TRBD2 (7 bases). The CDR3 sequence is 18 residues long. With 0 bases removed from V and 0 bases from J, the gap between germline ends came to 18 bases. Germline CDR1 LGHNA, CDR2 YNFKEQ. As DNA, the CDR3 is TGTGCCAGCAGCCAAGAGGGAGGGGGGGCGACTAGCTCCTACGAGCAGTACTTC. Protein sequence: CASSQEGGGATSSYEQYF.

The rearrangement uses TRBV7-9 and TRBJ2-1, with D possibly TRBD1 on 6 matching bases. Germline-derived CDR1 and CDR2 are SEHNR and FQNEAQ (reference sequence). The CDR3 consists of 15 residues. V lost 3 bases and J lost 4, with 13 bases in between. As DNA, the CDR3 is TGTGCCAGCAGCTTGGCCGGGACACGGTACAATGAGCAGTTCTTC. Protein product: CASSLAGTRYNEQFF.

V and J are TRBV4-1 and TRBJ1-5; 7 bases are shared with TRBD1. The CDR3 sequence is 18 residues long. The germline V gene has CDR1 MGHRA and CDR2 YSYEKL. The junction had 8 bases not matched to a gene; V was cut back by 0 bases and J by 0 bases. CDR3 bases: TGCGCCAGCAGCCAAGATTCGGCAGGGGGGAATAGCAATCAGCCCCAGCATTTT. This translates into CASSQDSAGGNSNQPQHF.

This sequence joins TRBV7-2 and TRBJ1-2; D may be TRBD1 (5 bases). This CDR3 contains 13 residues. Germline V gene lookup returns CDR1 SGHTA and CDR2 FQGNSA. The germline V and J ends were trimmed by 5 bases and 8 bases, with 15 bases remaining between them. The CDR3 reads CASSQRTREGYTF. CDR3 nucleotide sequence: TGTGCCAGCAGCCAGCGGACCAGGGAGGGCTACACCTTC.

The chain is built from TRBV11-3 and TRBJ2-1; D is uncertain. The CDR3 spans 14 residues. Trimming stripped 1 base from V and 9 bases from J, with 13 bases between. Germline loops: CDR1 SGHNT, CDR2 YENEEA. This CDR3 is CASSLVRIWVEQFF. DNA for the CDR3: TGTGCCAGCAGCTTAGTACGCATCTGGGTTGAGCAGTTCTTC.

V usage is TRBV2 and J usage is TRBJ2-4; D perhaps matches TRBD1 (5 bases). In germline, CDR1 is SNHLY, CDR2 FYNNEI. The CDR3 runs to 17 residues. V was trimmed by 8 bases and J by 0 bases, leaving 20 bases between them. This CDR3 reads CASGRPGLRGAKNIQYF. As DNA, the CDR3 is TGTGCCAGCGGACGGCCAGGGCTTCGTGGAGCCAAAAACATTCAGTACTTC.

This chain joins TRBV9 and TRBJ1-1, with 9 bases lining up with TRBD1. The CDR3 extends over 15 amino acids. From germline, CDR1 is SGDLS and CDR2 YYNGEE. The V gene end was trimmed by 5 bases and the J gene end by 2 bases; junction bases not matched to a gene: 7. The CDR3 DNA follows: TGTGCCAGCAGACCCTCGGGACAGGGAAACACTGAAGCTTTCTTT. Translation gives CASRPSGQGNTEAFF.

This chain uses TRBV28 with TRBJ2-3, with D tentatively TRBD2 (6 bases). The ends were cut back, 6 bases at V and 4 bases at J, with 14 bases in the middle. Germline-derived CDR1 and CDR2 are MDHEN and SYDVKM. This CDR3 spans 14 amino acids. The CDR3 sequence is CASRAGHSADTQYF. CDR3 coding DNA: TGTGCCAGCAGAGCGGGCCATTCCGCAGATACGCAGTATTTT.

The chain employs TRBV7-3 and TRBJ2-2; 8 bases map to TRBD2. The CDR3 is made up of 16 amino acids. V gave up 5 bases and J gave up 6 bases; unmatched junction bases: 11. CDR1 is SGHTA, CDR2 FQGTGA, per germline. DNA for the CDR3: TGTGCCAGCAGCCCCGTTGTGCGGGAGGCCCCCGGGGAGCTGTTTTTT. It is translated as CASSPVVREAPGELFF.

The chain recombines TRBV5-8 with TRBJ2-1, with D uncertain. The CDR3 sequence is 13 residues long. Germline loops: CDR1 SGHTS, CDR2 YDEGEE. Trimming removed 3 bases from V and 6 bases from J, with 10 bases in between. CDR3 loop: CASSSDAGNEQFF. The CDR3 coding sequence is TGTGCCAGCAGCTCAGACGCCGGCAATGAGCAGTTCTTC.

This sequence joins TRBV28 and TRBJ2-7; D ambiguous. Looked up from germline, CDR1 is MDHEN and CDR2 is SYDVKM. This CDR3 comprises 14 residues. V was pared by 3 bases and J by 2 bases, with 11 bases between. The CDR3 protein is CASSLPGDPYEQYF. CDR3 sequence (DNA): TGTGCCAGCAGTTTGCCAGGAGACCCCTACGAGCAGTACTTC.

The table lists this clone with a count of one. This chain uses TRBV5-8 with TRBJ2-1; D perhaps matches TRBD1 (6 bases). The CDR3 extends over 15 amino acids. The germline CDR1 and CDR2 sequences are SGHTS and YDEGEE. V lost 0 bases and J 1 base, leaving 8 bases between the germline ends. This CDR3 is CASSLEGQSYNEQFF. DNA for the CDR3: TGTGCCAGCAGCTTGGAAGGACAGTCCTACAATGAGCAGTTCTTC.

The V gene is TRBV6-1, the J gene TRBJ2-1; no clear D. CDR1 and CDR2 from the germline V gene are MNHNS and SASEGT. V was shortened by 2 bases and J by 0 bases, with 8 bases between the two germline ends. This CDR3 comprises 15 residues. CDR3 coding DNA: TGTGCCAGCAGTGAACCGTACAGCTCCTACAATGAGCAGTTCTTC. Translated: CASSEPYSSYNEQFF.

The gene calls are TRBV7-3 and TRBJ2-5; a possible D gene is TRBD2 (6 bases). Germline V lookup: CDR1 SGHTA, CDR2 FQGTGA. The CDR3 has 16 amino acids. V was clipped by 4 bases and J by 4 bases, with 19 bases between them. CDR3 coding DNA: TGTGCCAGCAGCTCAAGCCCTAGCGCATACAGAGAGACCCAGTACTTC. Protein product: CASSSSPSAYRETQYF.

The V gene is TRBV15, the J gene TRBJ2-4, with 9 bases lining up with TRBD2. V gave up 1 base and J gave up 2 bases; unmatched junction bases: 15. Germline CDR1 is LNHNV and CDR2 is YYDKDF (reference sequence). The CDR3 totals 20 residues. CDR3 protein: CATSRGAEAGGGGTKNIQYF. CDR3 nucleotide sequence: TGTGCCACCAGCAGAGGTGCGGAAGCGGGAGGAGGTGGGACCAAAAACATTCAGTACTTC.

The V gene is TRBV11-2, the J gene TRBJ2-1; D is possibly TRBD1 (6 bases). CDR1 and CDR2 (germline): SGHAT, FQNNGV. The ends were cut back, 6 bases at V and 4 bases at J, with 19 bases in the middle. This CDR3 is 16 amino acids long. CDR3 DNA sequence: TGTGCCAGCAGGGTCCAACCGGACAGTCAATACAATGAGCAGTTCTTC. The encoded protein is CASRVQPDSQYNEQFF.

This clone was observed a handful of times. The chain carries TRBV28 and TRBJ1-2; unclear D gene. CDR3 size: 13 residues. Trimming took off 5 bases at V and 4 bases at J, with 11 bases between the two ends. Germline V gene lookup returns CDR1 MDHEN and CDR2 SYDVKM. The CDR3 sequence is CASSTGGSYGYTF. CDR3 DNA sequence: TGTGCCAGCAGTACCGGAGGGAGCTATGGCTACACCTTC.

The chain joins TRBV5-8 to TRBJ2-3; 13 bases align to TRBD2. CDR3 size: 16 residues. Germline V gives CDR1 SGHTS, CDR2 YDEGEE. V lost 0 bases and J lost 4; bases outside the gene matches: 2. The CDR3 coding sequence is TGTGCCAGCAGCTTGGGACTAGCGGGGGGTTCAGATACGCAGTATTTT. Encoded protein: CASSLGLAGGSDTQYF.

The rearrangement joins TRBV5-6 to TRBJ2-2; D gene unclear. Trimming cost V 1 base and J 0 bases, with 7 bases left between them. The CDR3 consists of 15 residues. CDR1 and CDR2 (germline): SGHDT, YYEEEE. The CDR3 DNA sequence: TGTGCCAGCAGCTTGTACATGACGAACACCGGGGAGCTGTTTTTT. Translation: CASSLYMTNTGELFF.

This clone has only one observation. The J gene is TRBJ2-7, the V gene TRBV10-3; D unclear. The germline V gene has CDR1 ENHRY and CDR2 SYGVKD. The CDR3 is 13 residues long. Deletions cut 2 bases from V and 6 bases from J, with 11 bases between. CDR3 residues: CAISEPPAREQYF. As DNA, the CDR3 is TGTGCCATCAGTGAGCCGCCGGCGCGCGAGCAGTACTTC.

DNA for the CDR3: TGTGCCAGCAGTTGGGACGGGAACTACACCTTC. This codes for CASSWDGNYTF. The V call is TRBV2, the J call TRBJ1-2; D may be TRBD1 (5 bases). Between the trimmed V and J ends, which lost 5 bases and 10 bases, there was a span of 11 bases. Germline CDR1 reads SNHLY; CDR2 reads FYNNEI. This CDR3 is 11 amino acids long.

This clone appeared a single time. This rearrangement joins TRBV11-2 to TRBJ2-7; unclear D gene. The CDR3 totals 13 residues. Looked up from germline, CDR1 is SGHAT and CDR2 is FQNNGV. V was pared by 3 bases and J by 2 bases, with 8 bases between. The CDR3 bases are TGTGCCAGCAGCTTTGGTTCGGCCTACGAGCAGTACTTC. It codes for CASSFGSAYEQYF.

V is TRBV5-4 and J is TRBJ1-6, with TRBD1 matching 9 bases. Losses at the gene ends were 0 bases for V and 10 bases for J; bases not matched to a gene: 8. Germline V CDR1 and CDR2: SGHNT, YYREEE (reference sequence). CDR3 length equals 16 residues. The CDR3 is CASSLAGTGSSSPLHF. CDR3 DNA sequence: TGTGCCAGCAGCTTGGCCGGGACAGGGTCGAGCTCACCCCTCCACTTT.

On this clone itself: At one end, the junction sequence differs from germline, possibly due to a read error. The CDR3 DNA follows: TGTGCCAGCAGTGCCCCGAGGTGTTTT. Encoded protein: CASSAPRCF. The chain has TRBV6-1 and TRBJ2-2; D is uncertain. The germline V gene encodes CDR1 MNHNS and CDR2 SASEGT. The CDR3 runs 9 residues.

The chain recombines TRBV2 with TRBJ2-5; a possible D gene is TRBD1 (5 bases). Trimming pared 7 bases from V and 4 bases from J, leaving 25 bases between. The CDR3 consists of 17 residues. Germline V CDR1 and CDR2: SNHLY, FYNNEI. Here the CDR3 DNA reads TGTGCCAGCACCAGACAGTCCTCCCTGCTCAGTGCAGAGACCCAGTACTTC. The encoded protein is CASTRQSSLLSAETQYF.

This chain connects TRBV6-1 to TRBJ2-7; D remains ambiguous. The germline V gene encodes CDR1 MNHNS and CDR2 SASEGT. Trimming removed 7 bases at V and 0 bases at J, with 13 bases between. This CDR3 has 14 residues. The CDR3 DNA reads as TGTGCCAGCAAACCGTCATTCGGCTCCTACGAGCAGTACTTC. Translation: CASKPSFGSYEQYF.